This T cell receptor beta chain was observed in a study of T cells in Graves' hyperthyroidism and ophthalmopathy. This clonotype has more than one count but fewer than ten. Uncontrolled infection, other autoimmune disease, pregnancy or lactation excluded patients. TCR beta CDR3 region amplification was performed from RNA transcripts. The HTBI primer set was used in a first-round RT-PCR of the TCR CDR3. TCRdb itself ran the multiplex PCR reads through MiXCR, one entry per CDR3 protein. The sample lists 450,000 to 500,000 distinct CDR3 sequences, about 20% occurring once. CDR1 and CDR2 from the germline V gene are MNHNS and SASEGT. V gave up 5 bases and J gave up 5 bases; unmatched junction bases: 10. The CDR3 is 16 amino acids.

This TCR derives from a woman in her 70s with Graves' ophthalmopathy. The chain couples TRBV6-1 to TRBJ2-5; 11 bases agree with TRBD2. Sequenced material: blood. DNA of the CDR3: TGTGCCAGCAGTTCCCTTAGCGGGAGGGCCGGGGAGACCCAGTACTTC. Its protein is CASSSLSGRAGETQYF.